These T cell receptor beta chains were read from a single sample in a study of OX40 agonist ivuxolimab in advanced cancers. Assay used: immunoSEQ multiplex PCR; TCRdb lists only in-frame clones, some missing. Found here are fewer than 55,000 clones, about 86% of them singletons; the top ten hold approximately 1.7%. Source: CD4+ or CD8+ T cells sorted from blood, taken in a trial of the OX40 agonist ivuxolimab. These TCRs come from an adult with an advanced solid tumor such as melanoma, head and neck, liver or kidney cancer. The CDR3 runs from the conserved cysteine through the conserved F or W. Fields, in order: clone size, J gene, D gene, V gene, CDR3 protein, CDR3 DNA. The D gene is left open where the match is weak. Clone size is given for some rows only: seen once, a few or many times, or a class if the clone is expanded.

>-|TRBJ2-1|TRBD2|TRBV5-4
CASSLGTSGGYNEQFF
TGTGCCAGCAGCTTGGGGACTAGCGGAGGGTACAATGAGCAGTTCTTC
>-|TRBJ2-3|-|TRBV6-5
CASRASGSDTQYF
TGTGCCAGCAGGGCTTCAGGGTCAGATACGCAGTATTTT
>-|TRBJ2-3|-|TRBV28
CASRGTNHRTDTQYF
TGTGCCAGCAGAGGCACTAACCATAGAACAGATACGCAGTATTTT
>-|TRBJ2-7|TRBD2|TRBV19
CASSMAGGSEQYF
TGTGCCAGTAGTATGGCGGGGGGGTCCGAGCAGTACTTC
>once|TRBJ1-5|TRBD1|TRBV6-5
CASRGTVYSNQPQHF
TGTGCCAGCAGAGGGACAGTTTATAGCAATCAGCCCCAGCATTTT
>-|TRBJ1-1|TRBD1|TRBV19
CASSSRDSSGSPEAFF
TGTGCCAGTAGTTCAAGGGACAGTTCCGGATCACCTGAAGCTTTCTTT
>-|TRBJ1-4|-|TRBV10-3
CAIEEGGGEVATNEKLFF
TGTGCCATCGAGGAGGGTGGAGGAGAGGTTGCAACTAATGAAAAACTGTTTTTT
>-|TRBJ2-5|TRBD1|TRBV19
CASSIQTGTSTQETQYF
TGTGCCAGTAGTATACAGACAGGGACCTCAACCCAAGAGACCCAGTACTTC
>-|TRBJ2-1|-|TRBV25-1
CASSELRDRQDNEQFF
TGTGCCAGCAGTGAACTCAGGGACCGCCAAGACAATGAGCAGTTCTTC
>-|TRBJ2-5|-|TRBV6-5
CASSSWDQETQYF
TGTGCCAGCAGTTCTTGGGACCAAGAGACCCAGTACTTC
>-|TRBJ2-3|TRBD2|TRBV10-3
CAISDMVAGPTDTQYF
TGTGCCATCAGTGATATGGTAGCGGGACCCACAGATACGCAGTATTTT
>-|TRBJ2-3|-|TRBV14
CASSQDPLTSTDTQYF
TGTGCCAGCAGCCAAGATCCATTAACTAGCACAGATACGCAGTATTTT
>-|TRBJ2-7|-|TRBV27
CASSPSVTSYEQYF
TGTGCCAGCAGTCCCTCAGTGACCTCCTACGAGCAGTACTTC
>once|TRBJ2-3|-|TRBV28
CASSFGQSTDTQYF
TGTGCCAGCAGTTTCGGACAGTCCACAGATACGCAGTATTTT
>once|TRBJ2-7|TRBD1|TRBV27
CASSFIDRGEQYF
TGTGCCAGCAGTTTCATCGACAGGGGCGAGCAGTACTTC